This entry lists 14 T cell receptor beta chains sequenced from one sample in a study of cytotoxic CD8 clonotypes in ibrutinib-treated CLL. Sequencing was performed with immunoSEQ multiplex PCR; in TCRdb, only in-frame clones are kept and a portion is missing. Among about 270,000 clones listed, approximately 79% were seen once. Here the sequenced sample was PBMCs, taken at disease progression, from a patient treated with ibrutinib. The receptors shown here come from a human donor with chronic lymphocytic leukemia.

This chain links TRBV10-3 with TRBJ2-1; D is unclear. In germline, CDR1 is ENHRY, CDR2 SYGVKD. Trimming cost V 0 bases and J 12 bases, with 9 bases left between them. The CDR3 length is 12 residues. The CDR3 coding sequence is TGTGCCATCAGTGAGTCTCTGAGCCGGCAGTTCTTC. Its translation: CAISESLSRQFF.

The CDR3: CASSQLAALHNEQFF. DNA for the CDR3: TGTGCCAGCAGCCAACTAGCGGCCCTTCACAATGAGCAGTTCTTC. The chain recombines TRBV5-4 with TRBJ2-1; 8 nucleotides line up with TRBD2. Trimming removed 4 bases from V and 5 bases from J; junction bases left unmatched: 8. The CDR3 consists of 15 residues. CDR1 is SGHNT, CDR2 YYREEE, per germline (reference sequence).

The chain joins TRBV9 to TRBJ2-3, with 10 bases that match TRBD2. CDR3 size: 16 residues. Germline assignment: CDR1 SGDLS and CDR2 YYNGEE. The J segment lost 4 bases and the V segment lost 3 bases, leaving 8 bases of the junction unmatched. The CDR3 region is CASSALSGRAADTQYF. In DNA form, the CDR3 reads TGTGCCAGCAGCGCGTTAAGCGGGAGGGCCGCAGATACGCAGTATTTT.

V usage is TRBV5-4 and J usage is TRBJ2-5; 14 bases are shared with TRBD2. CDR3 length: 16 amino acids. Germline CDR1 reads SGHNT; CDR2 reads YYREEE (reference sequence). V was clipped by 3 bases and J by 5 bases; unmatched bases: 6. The DNA for the CDR3 is TGTGCCAGCAGCTCTAGACTAGCGGGGGGGAGGGAGACCCAGTACTTC. Encoded protein: CASSSRLAGGRETQYF. The complete variable domain, with remaining parts taken from reference TRBV5-4 and TRBJ2-5, reads ETGVTQSPTHLIKTRGQQVTLRCSSQSGHNTVSWYQQALGQGPQFIFQYYREEENGRGNFPPRFSGLQFPNYSSELNVNALELDDSALYLCASSSRLAGGRETQYFGPGTRLLVL.

The chain couples TRBV7-3 to TRBJ1-2, with D uncertain. The CDR3 has 16 residues. Germline assignment: CDR1 SGHTA and CDR2 FQGTGA. The germline V and J ends were trimmed by 5 bases and 2 bases, with 18 bases remaining between them. CDR3 DNA: TGTGCCAGCAGCCACGAGGGTGGAGGCGCAAACTATGGCTACACCTTC. Amino acids: CASSHEGGGANYGYTF.

The V call is TRBV4-2, the J call TRBJ2-7, with 9 bases fitting TRBD2. After removal of 4 bases from V and 1 base from J, the junction contained 2 bases not matched to a gene. The CDR3 covers 14 residues. Germline-derived CDR1 and CDR2 are LGHNA and YNFKEQ. CDR3 nucleotide sequence: TGTGCCAGCAGCCCAGCGGGGGGTTCCTACGAGCAGTACTTC. This codes for CASSPAGGSYEQYF.

The rearrangement joins TRBV10-3 to TRBJ1-1; D may be TRBD1 (6 bases). The CDR3 covers 13 residues. Trimming cost V 10 bases and J 1 base, with 13 bases left between them. The V gene's germline CDR1 is ENHRY and CDR2 SYGVKD. CDR3 region: CATQGHQNTEAFF. In DNA, the CDR3 is TGTGCCACCCAGGGACACCAGAACACTGAAGCTTTCTTT.

The chain employs TRBV4-1 and TRBJ2-1, with D tentatively TRBD2 (5 bases). The CDR3 loop spans 13 amino acids. V was cut by 4 bases and J by 9 bases, with 13 bases left in between. In germline, CDR1 is MGHRA, CDR2 YSYEKL. The CDR3 sequence: CASSLPGESEQFF. The CDR3 nucleotides are TGCGCCAGCAGCCTCCCTGGGGAGAGTGAGCAGTTCTTC.

J is TRBJ1-1 and V is TRBV7-9; D not certain. Germline V gene lookup returns CDR1 SEHNR and CDR2 FQNEAQ (reference sequence). The CDR3 runs 14 residues. Trimming removed 3 bases from V and 3 bases from J, with 11 bases in between. CDR3 bases: TGTGCCAGCAGCTTTACGGCCACGGACACTGAAGCTTTCTTT. It specifies CASSFTATDTEAFF. The variable domain in full, completed from reference TRBV7-9 and TRBJ1-1, reads DTGVSQNPRHKITKRGQNVTFRCDPISEHNRLYWYRQTLGQGPEFLTYFQNEAQLEKSRLLSDRFSAERPKGSFSTLEIQRTEQGDSAMYLCASSFTATDTEAFFGQGTRLTVV.

Concerning this clone itself: The sample holds other DNA sequences that translate to the same CDR3. The chain links TRBV11-3 to TRBJ2-7; the D is unclear. The V gene lost 0 bases and the J gene lost 7 bases, with 10 bases spanning the gap. This CDR3 is built from 13 residues. Germline CDR1 and CDR2: SGHNT and YENEEA. The DNA of the CDR3 is TGTGCCAGCAGCTTAGATGGTGCCGGGGAGCAGTACTTC. Amino acid sequence: CASSLDGAGEQYF.

Concerning this clone itself: The same CDR3 also results from other DNA sequences found in this sample. The chain links TRBV5-1 to TRBJ1-5, with 8 bases aligning to TRBD1. The V gene end was trimmed by 3 bases and the J gene end by 4 bases; junction bases not matched to a gene: 3. Germline V gives CDR1 SGHRS, CDR2 YFSETQ. This CDR3 spans 14 amino acids. The CDR3 loop reads CASSYTGGNQPQHF. The CDR3 DNA sequence: TGCGCCAGCAGCTACACAGGGGGGAATCAGCCCCAGCATTTT.

The sample holds many counts of this clone. V usage is TRBV2 and J usage is TRBJ2-7, with D perhaps TRBD1 (5 bases). The germline V gene has CDR1 SNHLY and CDR2 FYNNEI. V lost 7 bases and J 0 bases, leaving 13 bases between the germline ends. The length of the CDR3 is 14 residues. The CDR3 loop reads CASKTDTSSYEQYF. CDR3 nucleotide sequence: TGTGCCAGCAAAACGGACACGTCCTCCTACGAGCAGTACTTC.

This clone turned up a few times. The chain links TRBV7-3 to TRBJ2-2; D not certain. CDR1 is SGHTA, CDR2 FQGTGA, per germline. The CDR3 consists of 13 residues. The V end lost 5 bases, the J end lost 3 bases, and 7 bases lay between the germline ends. The CDR3 is CASSPQDTGELFF. The CDR3 nucleotides read TGTGCCAGCAGCCCTCAGGACACCGGGGAGCTGTTTTTT.

The chain employs TRBV7-3 and TRBJ2-3, with 13 bases lining up with TRBD2. Unmatched junction bases numbered 12, after V lost 5 bases and J lost 4 bases. The CDR3 runs 18 residues. CDR1 is SGHTA and CDR2 is FQGTGA in the germline V gene. CDR3 loop: CASSPAGTSGKFADTQYF. CDR3 DNA sequence: TGTGCCAGCAGCCCAGCCGGGACTAGCGGGAAATTCGCAGATACGCAGTATTTT.